This is a list of T cell receptor beta chains from one sample in a study of T cell repertoires in cytomegalovirus infection. Each CDR3 protein is one row after TCRdb ran MiXCR on the reads. Counted here are around 450,000 distinct CDR3 sequences, around 32% occurring once; the ten biggest clones make up around 15%. What was sequenced was PBMCs. These receptors were collected from a human donor in good health (CMV status not recorded). Some clones in this sample may be carry-over from other donors' samples. CDR3s include the opening cysteine and the closing phenylalanine or tryptophan. Fields, in order: V gene, clone size, J gene, D gene, CDR3 protein, CDR3 DNA. A D gene is named only where the DNA matches it firmly. Size is omitted from some rows. Given values are once, few, many or a class for expanded clones.

TRBV10-2	-	TRBJ2-2	-	CASSEWPGLPTNTGELFF	TGCGCCAGCAGTGAGTGGCCGGGACTCCCTACGAACACCGGGGAGCTGTTTTTT
TRBV7-8	-	TRBJ1-1	-	CASSSLLRRDTEAFF	TGTGCCAGCAGCTCCCTGCTGAGGAGGGACACTGAAGCTTTCTTT
TRBV27	-	TRBJ1-2	-	CASSLNPLYGYTF	TGTGCCAGCAGTTTAAACCCGTTATATGGCTACACCTTC
TRBV6-1	few	TRBJ2-7	TRBD1	CASSRNRGSNEQYF	TGTGCCAGCAGTCGAAACAGGGGGTCCAACGAGCAGTACTTC
TRBV20-1	-	TRBJ2-3	-	CSARENPNAAQYF	TGCAGTGCTAGAGAGAACCCGAACGCGGCGCAGTATTTT
TRBV4-2	few	TRBJ2-3	TRBD1	CASSQDQQGSADTQYF	TGTGCCAGCAGCCAAGATCAACAGGGGAGCGCAGATACGCAGTATTTT
TRBV7-2	many	TRBJ2-7	-	CASSLVLGAISSYEQYF	TGTGCCAGCAGCTTAGTTTTGGGGGCGATATCTTCCTACGAGCAGTACTTC
TRBV14	-	TRBJ2-7	-	CASSPRWVFDEQYF	TGTGCCAGCAGCCCCCGTTGGGTCTTCGACGAGCAGTACTTC
TRBV4-1	many	TRBJ2-2	TRBD2	CASSQETASGSGELFF	TGCGCCAGCAGCCAAGAAACCGCTAGCGGTAGCGGGGAGCTGTTTTTT
TRBV11-2	few	TRBJ2-7	-	CASSSGRDPYYEQYF	TGTGCCAGCAGTTCAGGGCGGGACCCGTACTACGAGCAGTACTTC
TRBV7-4	-	TRBJ2-5	TRBD2	CASSLRGLAGMAGETQYF	TGTGCCAGCAGCTTACGGGGTCTAGCGGGGATGGCTGGAGAGACCCAGTACTTC
TRBV7-9	few	TRBJ1-4	TRBD1	CASSWDSNEKLFF	TGTGCCAGCAGCTGGGACAGTAATGAAAAACTGTTTTTT
TRBV4-3	few	TRBJ1-1	-	CASSQDWFNTEAFF	TGCGCCAGCAGCCAAGATTGGTTTAACACTGAAGCTTTCTTT
TRBV6-2/TRBV6-3	-	TRBJ1-1	TRBD1	CASSYPKSTGGTEAFF	TGTGCCAGCAGTTACCCCAAATCTACAGGGGGCACTGAAGCTTTCTTT
TRBV20-1	-	TRBJ2-7	-	CSARDTAYEQYF	TGCAGTGCTAGAGATACAGCCTACGAGCAGTACTTC
TRBV10-3	-	TRBJ2-7	-	CAIKAHRGTYEQYF	TGTGCCATCAAAGCACACCGAGGAACCTACGAGCAGTACTTC
TRBV5-6	few	TRBJ2-7	TRBD1	CASSKGTDYEQYF	TGTGCCAGCAGTAAAGGGACAGACTACGAGCAGTACTTC
TRBV6-6	once	TRBJ1-6	-	CASSYWGPGDMSSSPLHF	TGTGCCAGCAGTTACTGGGGCCCAGGGGACATGTCGAGTTCACCCCTCCACTTT
TRBV15	-	TRBJ1-2	TRBD1	CATSTDGTGRLRDGYAF	TGTGCCACCAGCACCGATGGGACAGGGAGGTTAAGAGATGGCTACGCCTTC
TRBV5-4	few	TRBJ2-2	-	CASSLAPGTAGELFF	TGTGCCAGCAGCTTGGCCCCAGGAACCGCCGGGGAGCTGTTTTTT
TRBV6-2/TRBV6-3	many	TRBJ2-7	TRBD2	CASSGGIYEQYF	TGTGCCAGCAGCGGGGGGATCTACGAGCAGTACTTC
TRBV7-2	few	TRBJ2-1	-	CASSWNRAVSNEQFF	TGTGCCAGCAGCTGGAACAGGGCAGTGAGCAATGAGCAGTTCTTC
TRBV6-2/TRBV6-3	-	TRBJ1-5	-	CASSTPGSSNQPQHF	TGTGCCAGCAGCACACCAGGGAGTAGCAATCAGCCCCAGCATTTT
TRBV7-3	many	TRBJ2-1	TRBD2	CASSSLGGVGNEQFF	TGTGCCAGCAGCTCCCTCGGGGGGGTTGGGAATGAGCAGTTCTTC